This entry concerns a single TCR beta chain. Its antigen is undetermined. The entry originates in a study of cytomegalovirus exposure and HLA in healthy donors. Primers: 60 Vbeta forward and 13 Jbeta reverse. Profiled with immunoSEQ multiplex PCR; TCRdb holds only in-frame clones, not every one. This table has some 170,000 clones, 70% to 80% appearing once. Germline assignment: CDR1 SNHLY and CDR2 FYNNEI. V was pared by 0 bases and J by 7 bases, with 15 bases between. The CDR3 extends over 15 amino acids. Study-wide points: Previously analyzed data showed that most TCR beta V segments were productive at a frequency of about 87% or about 30%. Apart from CMV serostatus, no immune exposure information was available. Association of fewer than 20,000 TCR beta sequences with HLA alleles was found at 0.05 false discovery rate in a later analysis.

Material: PBMCs. The source of this sequence is a male donor in good health and CMV-seronegative. The rearrangement links TRBV2 to TRBJ1-2, with TRBD1 as a possible D gene (5 bases). The CDR3 protein is CASSEAGRGMGGYTF. CDR3 bases: TGTGCCAGCAGTGAAGCGGGTCGGGGGATGGGTGGCTACACCTTC.